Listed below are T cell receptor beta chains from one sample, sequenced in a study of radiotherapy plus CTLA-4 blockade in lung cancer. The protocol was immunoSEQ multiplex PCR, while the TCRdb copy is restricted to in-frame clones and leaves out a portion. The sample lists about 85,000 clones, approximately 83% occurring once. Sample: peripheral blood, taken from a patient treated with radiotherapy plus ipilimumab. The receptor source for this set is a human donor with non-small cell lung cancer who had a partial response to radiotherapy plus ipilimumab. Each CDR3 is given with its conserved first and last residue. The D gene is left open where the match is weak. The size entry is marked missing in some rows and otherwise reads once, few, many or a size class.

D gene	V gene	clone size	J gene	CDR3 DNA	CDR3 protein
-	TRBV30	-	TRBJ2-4	TGTGCCTGGAGAACCGCCTACGGGAGCAAGTACTTC	CAWRTAYGSKYF
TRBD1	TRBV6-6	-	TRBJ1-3	TGTGCCAGCAGTGGACAGGGGGTTGGAAACACCATATATTTT	CASSGQGVGNTIYF
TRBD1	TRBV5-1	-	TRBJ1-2	TGCGCCAGCAGCGAAAGACAGGGAGGAGGATATGGCTACACCTTC	CASSERQGGGYGYTF
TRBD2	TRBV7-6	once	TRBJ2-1	TGTGCCAGCAGCTTAAGTGAGCGGGGTAATGAGCAGTTCTTC	CASSLSERGNEQFF
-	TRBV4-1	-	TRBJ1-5	TGCGCCAGCAGCCAAGAAGGGAGGGCAGGGTTCCAGCCCCAGCATTTT	CASSQEGRAGFQPQHF
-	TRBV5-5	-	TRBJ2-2	TGTGCCAGCAGCTTGGCGAGGGGGATGAACACCGGGGAGCTGTTTTTT	CASSLARGMNTGELFF
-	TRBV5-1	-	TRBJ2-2	TGCGCCAGCCGGGTGATAGTCGACACCGGGGAGCTGTTTTTT	CASRVIVDTGELFF
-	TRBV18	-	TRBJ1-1	TGTGCCAGCTCACCAGGGGCCACTGAAGCTTTCTTT	CASSPGATEAFF
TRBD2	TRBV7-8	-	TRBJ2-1	TGTGCCAGCAGCTTAAGCGGGAGAGGTGTCGATGAGCAGTTCTTC	CASSLSGRGVDEQFF
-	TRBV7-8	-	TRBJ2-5	TGTGCCAGCAGCTCGAGAGAGACCCAGTACTTC	CASSSRETQYF
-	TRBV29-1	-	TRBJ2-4	TGCAGCGTTGGTGGGCAGGGGGGAAACATTCAGTACTTC	CSVGGQGGNIQYF
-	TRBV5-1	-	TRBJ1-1	TGCGCCAGCAGCCGAGGACAGAACACTGAAGCTTTCTTT	CASSRGQNTEAFF
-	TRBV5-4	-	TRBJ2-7	TGTGCCACCCTGCGAGGCCCGGGGTTGCAGGAGCAGTACTTC	CATLRGPGLQEQYF
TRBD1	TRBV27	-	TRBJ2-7	TGTGCCAGCAGTTTGGGACAGTGGAGCTCCTACGAGCAGTACTTC	CASSLGQWSSYEQYF
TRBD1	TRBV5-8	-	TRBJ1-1	TGTGCCAGCACCAGCCCAAGACAGGGTATCACTGAAGCTTTCTTT	CASTSPRQGITEAFF
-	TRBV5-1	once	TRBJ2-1	TGCGCCAGCAGCCCGGGAACGGTATATGAGCAGTTCTTC	CASSPGTVYEQFF
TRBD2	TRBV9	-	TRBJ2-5	TGTGCCAGCAGCGTAGCTACGGGCGGGAGGGAGACCCAGTACTTC	CASSVATGGRETQYF
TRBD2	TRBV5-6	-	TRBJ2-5	TGTGCCAGCAGTCTAGGTCCCTCTAGCGGGGGAGGAGAGACCCAGTACTTC	CASSLGPSSGGGETQYF
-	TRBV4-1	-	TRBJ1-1	TGCGCCAGCAGGGGGCACAGGGCAGGGAACACTGAAGCTTTCTTT	CASRGHRAGNTEAFF
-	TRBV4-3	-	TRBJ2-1	TGCGCCAGCAGCCCTCAAGCTGTGAGCTCCTACAATGAGCAGTTCTTC	CASSPQAVSSYNEQFF
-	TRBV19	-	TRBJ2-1	TGTGCCAGTAGTCGCCGGGATCTTCACAATGAGCAGTTCTTC	CASSRRDLHNEQFF
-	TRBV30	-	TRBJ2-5	TGTGCCTGGAGCGGGACACATTTTCAAGAGACCCAGTACTTC	CAWSGTHFQETQYF
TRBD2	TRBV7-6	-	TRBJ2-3	TGTGCCAGCAGCTTATACGGGGGGACAGATACGCAGTATTTT	CASSLYGGTDTQYF
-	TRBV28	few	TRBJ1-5	TGTGCCAGCAGTTTATCCACGCAGGGCTCGGCGCCCCAGCATTTT	CASSLSTQGSAPQHF
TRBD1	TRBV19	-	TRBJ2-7	TGTGCCAGTAGTATGACCAGGGGGCACGAGCAGTACTTC	CASSMTRGHEQYF
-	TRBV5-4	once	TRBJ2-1	TGTGCCAGCAGCTTGGCGGGAGCGGTTGAGCAGTTCTTC	CASSLAGAVEQFF
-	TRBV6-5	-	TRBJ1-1	TGTGCCAGCAGTACCATTCAGGGGGCTTTCTTT	CASSTIQGAFF
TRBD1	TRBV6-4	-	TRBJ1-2	TGTGCCAGCAGTGAGCGGACAGGGCAGCACTATGGCTACACCTTC	CASSERTGQHYGYTF
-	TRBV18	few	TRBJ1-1	TGTGCCAGCTCACCACTCCTGGACAGCCGGGCTGAAGCTTTCTTT	CASSPLLDSRAEAFF
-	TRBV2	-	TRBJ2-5	TGTGCCACCCGGGTCTTAGTCGCCCAAGAGACCCAGTACTTC	CATRVLVAQETQYF
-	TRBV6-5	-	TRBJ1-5	TGTGCCAGCAGTTACACAGACAAGGAGCCCCAGCATTTT	CASSYTDKEPQHF
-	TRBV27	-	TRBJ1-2	TGTGCCAGCAGTCCGGACAGTATCTATGGCTACACCTTC	CASSPDSIYGYTF